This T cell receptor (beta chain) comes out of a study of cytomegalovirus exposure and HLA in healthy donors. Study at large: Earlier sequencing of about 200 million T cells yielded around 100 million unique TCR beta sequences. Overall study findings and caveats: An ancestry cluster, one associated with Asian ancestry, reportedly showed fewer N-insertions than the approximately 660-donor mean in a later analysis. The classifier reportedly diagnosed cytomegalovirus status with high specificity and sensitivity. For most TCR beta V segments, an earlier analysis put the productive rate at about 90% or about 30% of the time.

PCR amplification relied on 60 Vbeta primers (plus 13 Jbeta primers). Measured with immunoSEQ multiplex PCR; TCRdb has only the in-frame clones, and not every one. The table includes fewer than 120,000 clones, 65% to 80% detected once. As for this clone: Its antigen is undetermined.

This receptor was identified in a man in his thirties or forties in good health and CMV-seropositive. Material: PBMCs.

CDR3 nucleotides: TGTGCCAGCAGTAAAGGACAGGTCGGAGAGACCCAGTACTTC. Residues: CASSKGQVGETQYF. The chain links TRBV25-1 to TRBJ2-5; 7 nucleotides agree with TRBD1. There are 14 residues in the CDR3. J was trimmed by 4 bases and V by 5 bases; bases with no gene match: 7. Germline values: CDR1 MGHDK, CDR2 SYGVNS.